This TCR beta chain was captured in a study of blood T cell repertoires in COVID-19 (dated by TCRdb to 2018 to 2021). Study-wide context: Samples from collaborators originated in the United States, Italy and Spain and spanned both the acute and convalescent phases of COVID-19. The samples were drawn from the first 160 participants of the ongoing ImmuneRACE study and from 1,254 subjects provided by 6 global collaborators. A de-identified subject ID, COVID-19 status, age in years and sex were almost always included in the sample metadata. Where available, HLA class I and class II types were taken from metadata supplied by the sample provider and were not determined by assay-based typing. The dataset comprised deeply sampled blood TCRbeta repertoires from subjects exposed to, actively infected with, or recovered from COVID-19. The repertoires were released in a freely available public database meant as a resource for research on the immune response to SARS-CoV-2. The prospective study material was composed of cDNA or gDNA derived from T cells, B-cell-depleted T cells, or PBMCs. General findings and caveats noted by the study authors: The quantity of clinical and demographic metadata differed by source and by participant and was supplied without curation.

CDR1 and CDR2 are read off the germline V gene as SGHNT and YENEEA. Trimming removed 5 bases from V and 6 bases from J, leaving 17 bases between the germline ends. From its cysteine to its phenylalanine, the CDR3 spans 15 amino acids. Only the CDR3 DNA is retained, 45 bases long and in frame from the first base. Turning to this clone: It lacks a known antigen. Base qualities are missing; no much larger clone stands one base away.

TCRbeta CDR3 regions were amplified from genomic DNA by means of the immunoSEQ Assay, a bias-controlled multiplex PCR. Per the original workflow: Nucleated cell counts per sample were estimated from amplification of reference gene primers within the assay. Sequence reads were collapsed and filtered to measure the absolute abundance of every unique TCRbeta CDR3 rearrangement. For each sample, productive Simpson clonality was calculated as the square root of Simpson's diversity index across productive rearrangements. Here the immuneACCESS table is served through TCRdb, limited to in-frame sequences with V and J called. Missing clones are a known gap in these copies; in checked studies unresolved V genes cover under half, and the rest lacks a known reason. V and J calls plus clone size are reproduced from that table; the DNA served to infer D and trimming. The sample table contains more than 60,000 clones; only one count was recorded for around 74% of them. Of the sample, about 2.5% is held by the ten largest clones.

Each collaborating institution followed its own protocols to collect whole blood in K2EDTA tubes. Collaborator samples were shipped for TCRbeta analysis as frozen whole blood, isolated PBMCs, or DNA extracted from either sample type. The chain uses TRBV11-3 and TRBJ2-1; TRBD2 might be the D gene, on 5 matching bases. Specimen: peripheral blood. The TCR comes from a human donor with acute or convalescent COVID-19. The donor label of this sample is uncertain. The CDR3 protein: CASSTHAVARNEQFF. The sequence in DNA is TGTGCCAGCAGCACCCACGCCGTAGCGCGCAATGAGCAGTTCTTC.